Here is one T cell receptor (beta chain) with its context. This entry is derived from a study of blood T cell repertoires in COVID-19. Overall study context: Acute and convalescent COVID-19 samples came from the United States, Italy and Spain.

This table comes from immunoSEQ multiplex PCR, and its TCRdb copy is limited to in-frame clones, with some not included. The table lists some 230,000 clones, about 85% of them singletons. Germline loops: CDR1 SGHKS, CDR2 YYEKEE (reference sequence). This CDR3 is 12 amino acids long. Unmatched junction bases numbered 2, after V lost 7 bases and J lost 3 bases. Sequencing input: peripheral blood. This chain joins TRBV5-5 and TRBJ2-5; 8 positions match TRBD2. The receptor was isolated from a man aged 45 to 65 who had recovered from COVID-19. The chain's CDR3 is CASSRGEETQYF. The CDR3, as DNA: TGTGCCAGCTCGCGGGGGGAAGAGACCCAGTACTTC.